These T cell receptor beta chains were read from a single sample in a study of HIV-infected patients and healthy controls. From the 5' RACE reads, TCRdb called clonotypes with MiXCR, one entry per CDR3 protein. The table lists around 4,000 distinct CDR3 sequences, roughly 9% of them singletons, with around 41% in the top ten. The specimen comprised blood, sampled during antiretroviral therapy. The receptors were sampled from an adult with HIV infection. Both conserved end residues are part of each CDR3. Fields, in order: D gene, clone size, V gene, J gene, CDR3 DNA, CDR3 protein. A D gene is named only where the DNA matches it firmly. Expanded clones get a size class; other rows say once, few or many, or leave the size out.

d_gene: NA; abundance: many; v_gene: TRBV30; j_gene: TRBJ1-3; CDR3nt: TGTGCCTGGAGTGTCGGACAGCCCGGGCGGAACACCATATATTTT; CDR3aa: CAWSVGQPGRNTIYF
d_gene: NA; abundance: NA; v_gene: TRBV29-1; j_gene: TRBJ2-7; CDR3nt: TGCAGCGTTTCCAGGGATGGTTACGAGCAGTACTTC; CDR3aa: CSVSRDGYEQYF
d_gene: NA; abundance: few; v_gene: TRBV12-3/TRBV12-4; j_gene: TRBJ2-2; CDR3nt: TGTGCCAGCAGTTTAGGGGGGCGCACCACCGGGGAGCTGTTTTTT; CDR3aa: CASSLGGRTTGELFF
d_gene: NA; abundance: NA; v_gene: TRBV20-1; j_gene: TRBJ1-5; CDR3nt: TGCAGTGTAATAGAAGCAGGCAATCAGCCCCAGCATTTT; CDR3aa: CSVIEAGNQPQHF
d_gene: NA; abundance: NA; v_gene: TRBV3-1; j_gene: TRBJ1-5; CDR3nt: TGTGCCAGCAGCCAAGCGGACACCGTAAAGCCCCAGCATTTT; CDR3aa: CASSQADTVKPQHF
d_gene: NA; abundance: medium-sized; v_gene: TRBV14; j_gene: TRBJ2-1; CDR3nt: TGTGCCAGCCCTAGACGCCTCGACAATGAGCAGTTCTTC; CDR3aa: CASPRRLDNEQFF
d_gene: NA; abundance: many; v_gene: TRBV3-1; j_gene: TRBJ2-3; CDR3nt: TGTGCCAGCAGCCCGGTGGGTAGGGTTGGAGATACGCAGTATTTT; CDR3aa: CASSPVGRVGDTQYF
d_gene: NA; abundance: few; v_gene: TRBV9; j_gene: TRBJ1-1; CDR3nt: TGTGCCAGCAGCCTCTTGCCCTACACTGAAGCTTTCTTT; CDR3aa: CASSLLPYTEAFF
d_gene: TRBD1; abundance: medium-sized; v_gene: TRBV6-4; j_gene: TRBJ2-6; CDR3nt: TGTGCCAGCAGTACAGGGGGCGCCGGGGCCAACGTCCTGACTTTC; CDR3aa: CASSTGGAGANVLTF
d_gene: NA; abundance: many; v_gene: TRBV7-6; j_gene: TRBJ2-2; CDR3nt: TGTGCCAGCAGCTCTCTGACCCCCTGGACCGGGGAGCTGTTTTTT; CDR3aa: CASSSLTPWTGELFF
d_gene: NA; abundance: medium-sized; v_gene: TRBV4-3; j_gene: TRBJ2-4; CDR3nt: TGCGCCAGCAGCCAAGAACACGGATTGAGCATTCAGTACTTC; CDR3aa: CASSQEHGLSIQYF
d_gene: NA; abundance: medium-sized; v_gene: TRBV5-4; j_gene: TRBJ1-6; CDR3nt: TGTGCCAGCAGCCGGGACATGAGTAATTCACCCCTCCACTTT; CDR3aa: CASSRDMSNSPLHF
d_gene: NA; abundance: medium-sized; v_gene: TRBV20-1; j_gene: TRBJ2-5; CDR3nt: TGCAGTGCTAGATCCAACTCGGGGCCCCAAGAGACCCAGTACTTC; CDR3aa: CSARSNSGPQETQYF
d_gene: NA; abundance: many; v_gene: TRBV5-4; j_gene: TRBJ2-2; CDR3nt: TGTGCCAGCAGCCATTCTAACAGGGCCGGTCCCGGGGAGCTGTTTTTT; CDR3aa: CASSHSNRAGPGELFF
d_gene: NA; abundance: NA; v_gene: TRBV5-1; j_gene: TRBJ1-6; CDR3nt: TGCGCCAGCAGCTTGGATCCGGGGTTAGGTTCACCCCTCCACTTT; CDR3aa: CASSLDPGLGSPLHF
d_gene: TRBD1; abundance: medium-sized; v_gene: TRBV9; j_gene: TRBJ2-7; CDR3nt: TGTGCCAGCAGCGCGGGACAGGGGAGCGAGCAGTACTTC; CDR3aa: CASSAGQGSEQYF
d_gene: NA; abundance: few; v_gene: TRBV10-3; j_gene: TRBJ2-3; CDR3nt: TGTGCCATCACAACCGGACAGGGAGGGGCAGATACGCAGTATTTT; CDR3aa: CAITTGQGGADTQYF
d_gene: NA; abundance: NA; v_gene: TRBV12-3/TRBV12-4; j_gene: TRBJ2-3; CDR3nt: TGTGCCAGCAGTTTACCCTGGGGGGCAGATACGCAGTATTTT; CDR3aa: CASSLPWGADTQYF
d_gene: TRBD2; abundance: many; v_gene: TRBV10-3; j_gene: TRBJ2-3; CDR3nt: TGTGCCATCAGCTGGACTAGCGGGCCCACAGATACGCAGTATTTT; CDR3aa: CAISWTSGPTDTQYF
d_gene: NA; abundance: few; v_gene: TRBV6-2/TRBV6-3; j_gene: TRBJ2-7; CDR3nt: TGTGCCAGCGGCTCTATCTACGAGCAGTACTTC; CDR3aa: CASGSIYEQYF
d_gene: TRBD2; abundance: many; v_gene: TRBV2; j_gene: TRBJ2-7; CDR3nt: TGTGCCAGCAAGGCGGGGACTAGCGAGACCTACGAGCAGTACTTC; CDR3aa: CASKAGTSETYEQYF
d_gene: NA; abundance: NA; v_gene: TRBV18; j_gene: TRBJ2-7; CDR3nt: TGTGCCAGCTCCCGAGGGCCATTGGGGTCCTACGAGCAGTACTTC; CDR3aa: CASSRGPLGSYEQYF
d_gene: NA; abundance: many; v_gene: TRBV7-2; j_gene: TRBJ1-1; CDR3nt: TGTGCCAGCAGCTCAAGAATGGGCTCTGAAGCTTTCTTT; CDR3aa: CASSSRMGSEAFF
d_gene: NA; abundance: once; v_gene: TRBV5-1; j_gene: TRBJ2-3; CDR3nt: TGCGCCAGCAGCTTGGAGAACACAGATACGCAGTATTTT; CDR3aa: CASSLENTDTQYF
d_gene: TRBD1; abundance: NA; v_gene: TRBV29-1; j_gene: TRBJ1-1; CDR3nt: TGCAGCGTCCACAGGGGAGGAATAGCTTTCTTT; CDR3aa: CSVHRGGIAFF